The clone carrying this T cell receptor beta chain was seen ten or more times. Volunteers from a blood bank in Maryland, USA, constituted the healthy controls. For the unsorted libraries, 2 million PBMCs stored at -80 C served as input. This specimen belongs to a study of neurological immune-mediated disorders. The length of the CDR3 is 17 residues. Germline V CDR1 and CDR2: SGHTS, YDEGEE. V lost 5 bases, J lost 7 bases, and 25 bases lay in between. Synthesis of cDNA was carried out by template-switch 5'RACE. The reaction used 10-nucleotide random UMIs. TCRdb reprocessed the 5' RACE reads via MiXCR and lists one record per CDR3 protein. The sample shows tens of thousands of distinct CDR3 sequences, 17% of them seen only once.

Input material: PBMCs. The origin of this receptor is a woman aged 40 to 50 in good health. V gene TRBV5-8 combines with J gene TRBJ2-4; maybe TRBD2 (6 bases). In DNA, the CDR3 is TGTGCCAGCAGGTCCGGAGGGTCTGTTGACCGGTGGAACATTCAGTACTTC. This translates into CASRSGGSVDRWNIQYF.